The rows below give T cell receptor beta chains drawn from one sample of a study of OX40 agonist ivuxolimab in advanced cancers. Data came from immunoSEQ multiplex PCR; TCRdb stores just in-frame clones and leaves some out. The repertoire holds around 67,000 clones, with roughly four fifths as singletons. The sample was CD4+ or CD8+ T cells sorted from blood, taken in a trial of the OX40 agonist ivuxolimab. These receptors all stem from an adult with an advanced solid tumor such as melanoma, head and neck, liver or kidney cancer. Both conserved end residues are part of each CDR3. The D gene is left open where the match is weak.

V gene | D gene | CDR3 protein
TRBV7-2 | . | CASSADLSSYNEQFF
TRBV7-2 | . | CASSLLGQGLLRNTEAFF
TRBV6-5 | . | CASSYWLGGQPYEQYF
TRBV18 | . | CASSTSTGHFSGNTIYF
TRBV4-2 | . | CASSQDLGQASHMNTEAFF
TRBV7-2 | . | CASKRQSSGANVLTF
TRBV14 | . | CASSQAFVGGSGYTF
TRBV29-1 | . | CSVTRLTPGEGDTEAFF
TRBV19 | . | CASTLTGRDGYTF
TRBV30 | . | CAWRQAGGYGYTF
TRBV5-1 | . | CASSFGGKETQYF
TRBV7-9 | . | CASSFVVSTEAFF
TRBV6-1 | TRBD1 | CATTGVLRNSPLHF
TRBV7-8 | TRBD1 | CASSPRLKGTGLANYGYTF
TRBV4-3 | TRBD2 | CASSQASGMASGIPYEQYF
TRBV14 | . | CASSHHSGDYGYTF
TRBV7-2 | . | CASSPRMRVDTEAFF
TRBV6-1 | TRBD1 | CASTRQGAHSPLHF
TRBV7-8 | . | CASSLMGGWNQPQHF
TRBV30 | TRBD1 | CAWSVGQGTDTQYF
TRBV7-2 | . | CASSPHQGWNGYTF
TRBV7-2 | . | CASSLDAGLTEAFF
TRBV12-5 | . | CAIFTRTNYGYTF
TRBV12-5 | . | CASEPEGDYGYTF
TRBV11-3 | TRBD2 | CASSLEGGISYEQYF
TRBV28 | . | CASWDGSSYNSPLHF
TRBV7-2 | . | CASSLDPGTDTQYF
TRBV7-4 | . | CANTKELFF
TRBV9 | . | CASSIKGNQPQHF